This TCR beta chain was sequenced during a study of T cell responses to AZD1222 COVID-19 vaccine. Germline values: CDR1 LNHDA, CDR2 SQIVND (reference sequence). The CDR3 totals 14 residues. The V end lost 0 bases, the J end lost 6 bases, and 11 bases lay between the germline ends. Clones were read by immunoSEQ multiplex PCR, and TCRdb kept only the in-frame ones, dropping some. The sample shows almost 65,000 clones, over 80% of them seen only once. Notes on the study in general: Nearly half of unique spike-specific TCRs reportedly avoided B.1.351 and B.1.1.7 mutated regions. Sampling captured repertoires only after the peak T cell response. Rises in breadth and depth of Spike-specific TCRs came after two AZD1222 doses.

The sample holds one count of this clone. Its antigen is as yet unknown. The chain recombines TRBV19 with TRBJ1-1; weak D call: TRBD1 (5 bases). This specimen consisted of peripheral blood, obtained on day 0 of AZD1222 vaccination. This sequence was found in an adult in good health. This chain's CDR3 is CASSIDRWGAEAFF. As DNA, the CDR3 is TGTGCCAGTAGTATAGATAGGTGGGGGGCTGAAGCTTTCTTT.